This T cell receptor (beta chain) is drawn from a study of cytomegalovirus exposure and HLA in healthy donors. The CDR3 is 16 residues long. V was clipped by 6 bases and J by 0 bases, with 15 bases between them. Per the germline V gene, CDR1 is MDHEN and CDR2 is SYDVKM. With 60 Vbeta and 13 Jbeta primers, the PCR was carried out. TCRdb's copy holds only in-frame clones and misses some; the assay was immunoSEQ multiplex PCR. The data contain 100,000 or so clones, under 80% of them singletons. The TCR sequence derives from a woman aged 25 to 39 in good health and CMV-seronegative. Sequenced: PBMCs. The V call is TRBV28, the J call TRBJ2-1; tentatively, D is TRBD2 (6 bases). The CDR3 reads CASRLFGRSSYNEQFF. CDR3 DNA sequence: TGTGCCAGCAGGCTCTTTGGGAGGAGCTCCTACAATGAGCAGTTCTTC.